A selection of T cell receptor beta chains follows, all from one sample in a study of blood T cell repertoires in COVID-19. Assay used: immunoSEQ multiplex PCR; TCRdb lists only in-frame clones, some missing. This sample has a few hundred thousand clones; 86% occur once, and the top ten carry approximately 3%. Sequencing was carried out using peripheral blood. The receptors shown here come from a woman in her 30s with active or convalescent COVID-19. The CDR3 runs from the conserved cysteine through the conserved F or W. Fields, in order: D gene, V gene, J gene, CDR3 length, CDR3 protein. The D gene is left open where the match is weak.

-	TRBV7-2	TRBJ1-6	15	CASSPSPGDNSPLHF
-	TRBV4-1	TRBJ1-3	13	CASSQGPGNTIYF
TRBD1	TRBV28	TRBJ1-2	14	CASSVTGGTVGYTF
TRBD1	TRBV2	TRBJ1-3	18	CASSEEGNRGWSGNTIYF
-	TRBV3-1/TRBV3-2	TRBJ1-1	12	CASSQVDGIAFF
TRBD1	TRBV28	TRBJ2-3	16	CASSSGGQGLEDTQYF
TRBD2	TRBV5-1	TRBJ2-1	19	CASSLRGGLAGSPGNEQFF
-	TRBV6-4	TRBJ1-5	13	CASSDSLNSPQHF
-	TRBV10-1	TRBJ1-5	14	CASNDGGGNQPQHF
TRBD1	TRBV18	TRBJ2-3	15	CASSSRQGSTDTQYF
TRBD1	TRBV30	TRBJ1-2	14	CAWSPGQGVYGYTF
-	TRBV28	TRBJ2-7	12	CAPIRQSYEQYF
TRBD1	TRBV9	TRBJ1-4	15	CASSQDGTANEKLFF
TRBD1	TRBV7-8	TRBJ1-2	13	CASTTGGRSGYTF
-	TRBV27	TRBJ2-1	13	CASRDSGYNEQFF
TRBD1	TRBV6-5	TRBJ1-1	13	CASGRQGNTEAFF
TRBD2	TRBV6-1	TRBJ2-5	15	CASSEWRGGRKTQYF
-	TRBV9	TRBJ2-1	17	CASSVGGDFSSYNEQFF
TRBD1	TRBV2	TRBJ1-6	15	CASNPGDRLDSPLHF
TRBD1	TRBV4-3	TRBJ1-2	17	CASSQNNRDRGQVGYTF
TRBD1	TRBV7-3	TRBJ2-7	13	CASSSVPGQGQYF
-	TRBV2	TRBJ1-1	16	CASRERGGSFVTEAFF
TRBD2	TRBV9	TRBJ2-5	14	CASSLRGDQETQYF
TRBD2	TRBV29-1	TRBJ2-1	14	CSVEVRLAKSEQFF
TRBD2	TRBV2	TRBJ2-5	15	CASSLSGGAQETQYF
TRBD1	TRBV19	TRBJ1-1	15	CASSNYRGLNTEAFF
-	TRBV9	TRBJ1-2	16	CASSLRNNQGTYGYTF
-	TRBV30	TRBJ1-2	13	CAWSVRVTYGYTF